The sequence of this TCR beta chain was determined in a study of blood T cell repertoires in COVID-19. Clones were read by immunoSEQ multiplex PCR, and TCRdb kept only the in-frame ones, dropping some. The sample records tens of thousands of clones, 70% to 85% being singletons. The table lists this clone with a count of one. The V gene's germline CDR1 is MNHEY and CDR2 SVGEGT. With 5 bases clipped from V and 4 bases from J, the junction kept 12 bases outside the gene matches. CDR3 size: 17 residues. The sequence was obtained from a man between 45 and 60 years old with acute or convalescent COVID-19. Sequenced material: peripheral blood. The chain employs TRBV6-2 or TRBV6-3 and TRBJ1-5, with 9 positions matching TRBD1. DNA of the CDR3: TGTGCCAGCAGTAGACCGGGACAGGGTTCACGAAATCAGCCCCAGCATTTT. This codes for CASSRPGQGSRNQPQHF.